Listed below are T cell receptor beta chains from one sample, sequenced in a study of shared clonotypes between healthy human individuals. Assay: immunoSEQ multiplex PCR; the TCRdb copy retains only in-frame clones and omits some. Of about 2 million clones listed, approximately 94% are singletons. Sequencing was carried out using naive CD8+ T cells sorted from blood. These receptors originate from a man in his late teens or twenties in good health. CDR3s include the opening cysteine and the closing phenylalanine or tryptophan. Fields, in order: V gene, J gene, clone size, D gene, CDR3 protein, CDR3 DNA. The D gene is left open where the match is weak. Rows may omit the clone size; those that give it use once, few, many or a size class.

v_call: TRBV9; j_call: TRBJ1-2; clone_size: .; d_call: TRBD1; cdr3_aa: CASSPRGDRADLYHGYTF; cdr3_nt: TGTGCCAGCAGCCCTCGGGGGGACAGGGCCGATTTATATCATGGCTACACCTTC
v_call: TRBV6-5; j_call: TRBJ1-2; clone_size: .; d_call: .; cdr3_aa: CASGPRGVVYGYTF; cdr3_nt: TGTGCCAGCGGCCCCCGGGGGGTCGTCTATGGCTACACCTTC
v_call: TRBV5-4; j_call: TRBJ1-3; clone_size: .; d_call: .; cdr3_aa: CAIKVGDSGNTIYF; cdr3_nt: TGTGCCATCAAGGTCGGGGACTCTGGAAACACCATATATTTT
v_call: TRBV9; j_call: TRBJ1-1; clone_size: .; d_call: .; cdr3_aa: CASSVSRGGSEAFF; cdr3_nt: TGTGCCAGCAGCGTTAGTAGGGGGGGCTCTGAAGCTTTCTTT
v_call: TRBV13; j_call: TRBJ2-7; clone_size: .; d_call: .; cdr3_aa: CASSLRLGIGEQYF; cdr3_nt: TGTGCCAGCAGCTTACGGCTAGGGATCGGCGAGCAGTACTTC
v_call: TRBV5-8; j_call: TRBJ2-7; clone_size: few; d_call: .; cdr3_aa: CASSLLGSLGNEQYF; cdr3_nt: TGTGCCAGCAGCCTGCTGGGCAGCCTAGGGAACGAGCAGTACTTC
v_call: TRBV18; j_call: TRBJ2-1; clone_size: .; d_call: .; cdr3_aa: CASSPGGPAYDFNEQFF; cdr3_nt: TGTGCCAGCTCACCAGGGGGGCCCGCATACGACTTCAATGAGCAGTTCTTC
v_call: TRBV19; j_call: TRBJ1-5; clone_size: .; d_call: TRBD1; cdr3_aa: CASSSGKRGTGPLPQHF; cdr3_nt: TGTGCCAGTAGTAGCGGTAAGCGCGGGACAGGGCCCCTACCTCAGCATTTT
v_call: TRBV5-4; j_call: TRBJ2-7; clone_size: .; d_call: .; cdr3_aa: CASSLMEGYEQYF; cdr3_nt: TGTGCCAGCAGCTTGATGGAAGGCTACGAGCAGTACTTC
v_call: TRBV6-6; j_call: TRBJ2-5; clone_size: .; d_call: TRBD1; cdr3_aa: CASSYSPEDRQETQYF; cdr3_nt: TGTGCCAGCAGTTACTCTCCCGAGGACAGGCAAGAGACCCAGTACTTC
v_call: TRBV5-1; j_call: TRBJ2-3; clone_size: .; d_call: TRBD2; cdr3_aa: CASSLAASGGSSTDTQYF; cdr3_nt: TGCGCCAGCAGCTTGGCGGCTAGCGGGGGATCTAGCACAGATACGCAGTATTTT
v_call: TRBV27; j_call: TRBJ1-5; clone_size: .; d_call: .; cdr3_aa: CASSPNVNQPQHF; cdr3_nt: TGTGCCAGCAGTCCCAATGTTAATCAGCCCCAGCATTTT
v_call: TRBV5-1; j_call: TRBJ2-5; clone_size: .; d_call: .; cdr3_aa: CASSLEGGLQETQYF; cdr3_nt: TGCGCCAGCAGCTTGGAGGGGGGCTTACAAGAGACCCAGTACTTC
v_call: TRBV28; j_call: TRBJ2-4; clone_size: once; d_call: TRBD1; cdr3_aa: CASSHRGMAKNIQYF; cdr3_nt: TGTGCCAGCAGTCACAGGGGTATGGCCAAAAACATTCAGTACTTC
v_call: TRBV6-1; j_call: TRBJ2-1; clone_size: .; d_call: TRBD2; cdr3_aa: CASSERVAGAYNEQFF; cdr3_nt: TGTGCCAGCAGTGAAAGGGTAGCGGGGGCCTACAATGAGCAGTTCTTC
v_call: TRBV10-2; j_call: TRBJ1-5; clone_size: .; d_call: .; cdr3_aa: CASNGTPGNQPQHF; cdr3_nt: TGCGCCAGCAATGGGACCCCAGGCAATCAGCCCCAGCATTTT
v_call: TRBV6-1; j_call: TRBJ2-7; clone_size: .; d_call: .; cdr3_aa: CASSLGTQPSYEQYF; cdr3_nt: TGTGCCAGCAGCCTCGGGACTCAGCCCTCCTACGAGCAGTACTTC
v_call: TRBV9; j_call: TRBJ1-4; clone_size: .; d_call: .; cdr3_aa: CASSVGRSATNEKLFF; cdr3_nt: TGTGCCAGCAGCGTAGGGCGAAGTGCAACTAATGAAAAACTGTTTTTT
v_call: TRBV11-2; j_call: TRBJ1-5; clone_size: .; d_call: .; cdr3_aa: CASSAGRDQPQHF; cdr3_nt: TGTGCCAGCAGCGCAGGGCGTGATCAGCCCCAGCATTTT
v_call: TRBV7-9; j_call: TRBJ2-7; clone_size: .; d_call: .; cdr3_aa: CASSRAYEQYF; cdr3_nt: TGTGCCAGCAGCCGAGCCTACGAGCAGTACTTC
v_call: TRBV30; j_call: TRBJ1-1; clone_size: .; d_call: .; cdr3_aa: CAWIDGGLTIPNTEAFF; cdr3_nt: TGTGCCTGGATTGACGGGGGCCTAACTATTCCTAACACTGAAGCTTTCTTT
v_call: TRBV10-3; j_call: TRBJ2-3; clone_size: .; d_call: TRBD1; cdr3_aa: CAISEGQGTLATDTQYF; cdr3_nt: TGTGCCATCAGTGAGGGACAGGGGACATTAGCCACAGATACGCAGTATTTT
v_call: TRBV28; j_call: TRBJ2-1; clone_size: .; d_call: TRBD2; cdr3_aa: CASSTGLAGAYNEQFF; cdr3_nt: TGTGCCAGCAGTACGGGACTAGCGGGGGCCTACAATGAGCAGTTCTTC
v_call: TRBV4-1; j_call: TRBJ2-5; clone_size: .; d_call: .; cdr3_aa: CASSQDRDTQETQYF; cdr3_nt: TGCGCCAGCAGCCAGGACCGGGACACCCAAGAGACCCAGTACTTC
v_call: TRBV28; j_call: TRBJ1-1; clone_size: .; d_call: .; cdr3_aa: CASSFVGEMNTEAFF; cdr3_nt: TGTGCCAGCAGTTTCGTAGGAGAGATGAACACTGAAGCTTTCTTT
v_call: TRBV5-1; j_call: TRBJ1-6; clone_size: .; d_call: TRBD1; cdr3_aa: CASITWDRGGYSPLHF; cdr3_nt: TGCGCCAGCATCACCTGGGACAGGGGAGGGTATTCACCCCTCCACTTT
v_call: TRBV9; j_call: TRBJ1-3; clone_size: .; d_call: .; cdr3_aa: CASSVSGSGNTIYF; cdr3_nt: TGTGCCAGCAGCGTCTCAGGTTCCGGAAACACCATATATTTT
v_call: TRBV13; j_call: TRBJ2-7; clone_size: .; d_call: .; cdr3_aa: CASSLGGEIYEQYF; cdr3_nt: TGTGCCAGCAGCTTAGGGGGAGAAATCTACGAGCAGTACTTC
v_call: TRBV27; j_call: TRBJ2-7; clone_size: .; d_call: TRBD1; cdr3_aa: CASSLSLGTGYHEQYF; cdr3_nt: TGTGCCAGCAGTTTATCCCTCGGGACAGGGTACCACGAGCAGTACTTC
v_call: TRBV19; j_call: TRBJ2-3; clone_size: .; d_call: .; cdr3_aa: CASSIAGASTDTQYF; cdr3_nt: TGTGCCAGTAGTATAGCGGGCGCTTCCACAGATACGCAGTATTTT
v_call: TRBV30; j_call: TRBJ2-7; clone_size: once; d_call: .; cdr3_aa: CAWSRRLPPSSYEQYF; cdr3_nt: TGTGCCTGGAGTCGAAGACTGCCACCCTCCTCCTACGAGCAGTACTTC
v_call: TRBV5-1; j_call: TRBJ2-2; clone_size: .; d_call: .; cdr3_aa: CASSLRGRVYSGELFF; cdr3_nt: TGCGCCAGCAGCTTGAGGGGCAGGGTTTATTCCGGGGAGCTGTTTTTT
v_call: TRBV28; j_call: TRBJ1-2; clone_size: few; d_call: .; cdr3_aa: CASSLGGVYGYTF; cdr3_nt: TGTGCCAGCAGTTTAGGGGGTGTCTATGGCTACACCTTC
v_call: TRBV11-2; j_call: TRBJ2-7; clone_size: .; d_call: TRBD2; cdr3_aa: CASSSGLAKTYEQYF; cdr3_nt: TGTGCCAGCAGCTCGGGACTAGCGAAAACCTACGAGCAGTACTTC
v_call: TRBV4-2; j_call: TRBJ2-4; clone_size: .; d_call: .; cdr3_aa: CASSQDRARDTMGYF; cdr3_nt: TGTGCCAGCAGCCAAGATCGGGCTAGGGATACCATGGGGTACTTC
v_call: TRBV9; j_call: TRBJ2-3; clone_size: .; d_call: TRBD2; cdr3_aa: CASGGSSTDTQYF; cdr3_nt: TGTGCCTCGGGGGGATCTAGCACAGATACGCAGTATTTT
v_call: TRBV5-1; j_call: TRBJ2-3; clone_size: .; d_call: .; cdr3_aa: CASSLVLAGTEGDTQYF; cdr3_nt: TGCGCCAGCAGCTTGGTACTTGCGGGGACCGAGGGAGATACGCAGTATTTT
v_call: TRBV11-2; j_call: TRBJ2-5; clone_size: .; d_call: .; cdr3_aa: CASSQPSETQYF; cdr3_nt: TGTGCCAGCAGCCAACCCAGCGAGACCCAGTACTTC
v_call: TRBV11-2; j_call: TRBJ2-7; clone_size: once; d_call: .; cdr3_aa: CASSMEDTGYYEQYF; cdr3_nt: TGTGCCAGCAGCATGGAGGACACGGGATACTACGAGCAGTACTTC
v_call: TRBV7-8; j_call: TRBJ2-7; clone_size: .; d_call: TRBD1; cdr3_aa: CASSLTGTGHEQYF; cdr3_nt: TGTGCCAGCAGCTTAACTGGGACAGGACACGAGCAGTACTTC
v_call: TRBV4-1; j_call: TRBJ1-1; clone_size: .; d_call: TRBD1; cdr3_aa: CASSQFFRQGSTEAFF; cdr3_nt: TGCGCCAGCAGCCAATTTTTTCGACAGGGGAGCACTGAAGCTTTCTTT
v_call: TRBV2; j_call: TRBJ1-2; clone_size: .; d_call: .; cdr3_aa: CASSGGAGYGYTF; cdr3_nt: TGTGCCAGCTCCGGGGGCGCGGGCTATGGCTACACCTTC